This is a list of T cell receptor beta chains from one sample in a study of PD-1 blockade in mismatch repair-deficient tumors. Some clones are missing from TCRdb's copy, which holds only in-frame ones; the method was immunoSEQ multiplex PCR. The table has 650 to 850 clones, 69% seen once. The sample consisted of primary tumor tissue, taken from a patient treated with pembrolizumab. These receptor sequences come from an adult with mismatch repair-deficient cancer. Each CDR3 is given with its conserved first and last residue. The order of the fields is D gene, clone size, V gene, J gene, CDR3 DNA, CDR3 protein. The D gene is left open where the match is weak. Clone size, where shown, is once, few, many, or a class for clones that have expanded.

D gene: NA; clone size: once; V gene: TRBV29-1; J gene: TRBJ1-1; CDR3 DNA: TGCAGCGTCGTAGGGCGGTACATGAACACTGAAGCTTTCTTT; CDR3 protein: CSVVGRYMNTEAFF
D gene: TRBD1; clone size: NA; V gene: TRBV7-2; J gene: TRBJ2-7; CDR3 DNA: TGTGCCAGCAGCTTAGACCGGACAGGGGCCTACGAGCAGTACTTC; CDR3 protein: CASSLDRTGAYEQYF
D gene: TRBD2; clone size: once; V gene: TRBV5-1; J gene: TRBJ2-7; CDR3 DNA: TGCGCCAGCAGCTTGATATTTGACGAGCGGGGCTACGAGCAGTACTTC; CDR3 protein: CASSLIFDERGYEQYF
D gene: NA; clone size: NA; V gene: TRBV5-6; J gene: TRBJ2-5; CDR3 DNA: TGTGCCAGCAGCTTGTCGGCAGGCCGAAAGACCCAGTACTTC; CDR3 protein: CASSLSAGRKTQYF
D gene: NA; clone size: once; V gene: TRBV11-3; J gene: TRBJ1-3; CDR3 DNA: TGTGCCAGCAGCTACCGTTCAGGAGGCTCTGGAAACACCATATATTTT; CDR3 protein: CASSYRSGGSGNTIYF
D gene: NA; clone size: NA; V gene: TRBV6-6; J gene: TRBJ2-2; CDR3 DNA: TGTGCCAGCAGCCACAAACAGGGTCCCGGGGAGCTGTTTTTT; CDR3 protein: CASSHKQGPGELFF
D gene: TRBD2; clone size: NA; V gene: TRBV29-1; J gene: TRBJ2-1; CDR3 DNA: TGCAGCGCTCTCCCCAGGACTAGCGGGACCGGCTCCTACAATGAGCAGTTCTTC; CDR3 protein: CSALPRTSGTGSYNEQFF
D gene: NA; clone size: NA; V gene: TRBV4-3; J gene: TRBJ1-5; CDR3 DNA: TGCGCCAGCAGCCACGGCTTAGACGGGGGTCAGCCCCAGCATTTT; CDR3 protein: CASSHGLDGGQPQHF
D gene: NA; clone size: once; V gene: TRBV28; J gene: TRBJ1-2; CDR3 DNA: TGTGCCAGCAGTTTACCCCTATGGGACGGAGATTATGGCTACACCTTC; CDR3 protein: CASSLPLWDGDYGYTF
D gene: NA; clone size: NA; V gene: TRBV25-1; J gene: TRBJ2-3; CDR3 DNA: TGTGCCAGCGTTAAGGACATAGCAACAGATACGCAGTATTTT; CDR3 protein: CASVKDIATDTQYF
D gene: NA; clone size: NA; V gene: TRBV28; J gene: TRBJ1-2; CDR3 DNA: TGTGCCAGCAGTTTTTCTCCGGTCTTCCGGGCTGGCTACACCTTC; CDR3 protein: CASSFSPVFRAGYTF
D gene: NA; clone size: few; V gene: TRBV28; J gene: TRBJ2-7; CDR3 DNA: TGTGCCAGCAGTTTCATGATGAGCTCCTACGAGCAGTACTTC; CDR3 protein: CASSFMMSSYEQYF
D gene: TRBD1; clone size: NA; V gene: TRBV7-2; J gene: TRBJ2-3; CDR3 DNA: TGTGCCAGCAGCCTCGACCGGGACAGGTTCTGGGGCACAGATACGCAGTATTTT; CDR3 protein: CASSLDRDRFWGTDTQYF
D gene: NA; clone size: few; V gene: TRBV19; J gene: TRBJ2-7; CDR3 DNA: TGTGCCAGTAGCTCAGCACAGGGATATTCGCGCGAGCAGTACTTC; CDR3 protein: CASSSAQGYSREQYF
D gene: NA; clone size: NA; V gene: TRBV6-5; J gene: TRBJ2-2; CDR3 DNA: TGTGCCAGCAGTTATCAGGGGGGGACCGGGGAGCTGTTTTTT; CDR3 protein: CASSYQGGTGELFF
D gene: NA; clone size: NA; V gene: TRBV6-1; J gene: TRBJ1-1; CDR3 DNA: TGTGCCATCGACCGGGGGATCACTGAAGCTTTCTTT; CDR3 protein: CAIDRGITEAFF
D gene: TRBD1; clone size: NA; V gene: TRBV9; J gene: TRBJ1-3; CDR3 DNA: TGTGCCAGCAGCGTAGCCACCGGGACAGGGGTAACTGGAAACACCATATATTTT; CDR3 protein: CASSVATGTGVTGNTIYF
D gene: TRBD1; clone size: NA; V gene: TRBV2; J gene: TRBJ2-5; CDR3 DNA: TGTGCCAGCAATTCGCTGACAGGGAGCCAAGAGACCCAGTACTTC; CDR3 protein: CASNSLTGSQETQYF
D gene: NA; clone size: NA; V gene: TRBV6-5; J gene: TRBJ2-7; CDR3 DNA: TGTGCCAGCAGTTCAAGCCACAGGGAGTCCTACGAGCAGTACTTC; CDR3 protein: CASSSSHRESYEQYF
D gene: NA; clone size: NA; V gene: TRBV19; J gene: TRBJ2-7; CDR3 DNA: TGTGCCAGTAGTGACAATGACGTCTACGAGCAGTACTTC; CDR3 protein: CASSDNDVYEQYF
D gene: NA; clone size: NA; V gene: TRBV4-1; J gene: TRBJ1-4; CDR3 DNA: TGCGCCAGCAGCCACGAAAACCCGGGACAAGCTAATGAAAAACTGTTTTTT; CDR3 protein: CASSHENPGQANEKLFF
D gene: TRBD2; clone size: NA; V gene: TRBV29-1; J gene: TRBJ2-3; CDR3 DNA: TGCAGCGCCCAGGGTGCGGGAGGTACAGATACGCAGTATTTT; CDR3 protein: CSAQGAGGTDTQYF
D gene: NA; clone size: NA; V gene: TRBV5-1; J gene: TRBJ1-2; CDR3 DNA: TGCGCCAGTTCGAAGGACAAGGACTATGGCTACACCTTC; CDR3 protein: CASSKDKDYGYTF
D gene: NA; clone size: NA; V gene: TRBV6-4; J gene: TRBJ2-6; CDR3 DNA: TGTGCCAGCAGTACGGATTACTCACGACAAAGTCGGGCCAACGTCCTGACTTTC; CDR3 protein: CASSTDYSRQSRANVLTF
D gene: NA; clone size: NA; V gene: TRBV6-4; J gene: TRBJ2-3; CDR3 DNA: TGTGCCAGCAGTGAGGGGGAGGCGGCAGATACGCAGTATTTT; CDR3 protein: CASSEGEAADTQYF
D gene: TRBD1; clone size: once; V gene: TRBV11-3; J gene: TRBJ2-1; CDR3 DNA: TGTGCCAGCAGCTTATGGGACAGGGACAATGAGCAGTTCTTC; CDR3 protein: CASSLWDRDNEQFF
D gene: NA; clone size: NA; V gene: TRBV5-1; J gene: TRBJ1-1; CDR3 DNA: TGCGCCAGCAGCCGCACTCAAGGCGGGGACACTGAAGCTTTCTTT; CDR3 protein: CASSRTQGGDTEAFF
D gene: TRBD1; clone size: once; V gene: TRBV29-1; J gene: TRBJ2-3; CDR3 DNA: TGCAGCGTGCTCGACAGGGGGCCTGATACGCAGTATTTT; CDR3 protein: CSVLDRGPDTQYF
D gene: TRBD2; clone size: NA; V gene: TRBV27; J gene: TRBJ2-1; CDR3 DNA: TGTGCCAGCAGAGTGACTAGCGTCAACAATGAGCAGTTCTTC; CDR3 protein: CASRVTSVNNEQFF
D gene: TRBD2; clone size: NA; V gene: TRBV9; J gene: TRBJ2-2; CDR3 DNA: TGTGCCAGCAGCTCCGGACTAGCGCACACCGGGGAGCTGTTTTTT; CDR3 protein: CASSSGLAHTGELFF
D gene: NA; clone size: NA; V gene: TRBV6-5; J gene: TRBJ2-7; CDR3 DNA: TGTGCCAGCAGCAAGACCGGGACAAACAACTACGAGCAGTACTTC; CDR3 protein: CASSKTGTNNYEQYF
D gene: NA; clone size: NA; V gene: TRBV7-9; J gene: TRBJ2-5; CDR3 DNA: TGTGCCAGCGGGTTAGAAGAGACCCAGTACTTC; CDR3 protein: CASGLEETQYF
D gene: NA; clone size: few; V gene: TRBV30; J gene: TRBJ1-1; CDR3 DNA: TGTGCCTGGAGTGAGGCTCGAGGATCTGAAGCTTTCTTT; CDR3 protein: CAWSEARGSEAFF
D gene: NA; clone size: once; V gene: TRBV2; J gene: TRBJ1-5; CDR3 DNA: TGTGCCAGCAGGGCCCCAGCTCACAATCAGCCCCAGCATTTT; CDR3 protein: CASRAPAHNQPQHF
D gene: TRBD2; clone size: NA; V gene: TRBV19; J gene: TRBJ2-2; CDR3 DNA: TGTGCCAGTACCTCTCCTAGCGGGGAAACCGGGGAGCTGTTTTTT; CDR3 protein: CASTSPSGETGELFF
D gene: NA; clone size: once; V gene: TRBV7-2; J gene: TRBJ2-7; CDR3 DNA: TGTGCCAGCAGCTTATTATGGGACCAGCAGTACTTC; CDR3 protein: CASSLLWDQQYF
D gene: TRBD2; clone size: NA; V gene: TRBV19; J gene: TRBJ2-2; CDR3 DNA: TGTGCCAGTAGTACCGATCCCGGACTAGCGATCACCGGGGAGCTGTTTTTT; CDR3 protein: CASSTDPGLAITGELFF
D gene: TRBD1; clone size: NA; V gene: TRBV18; J gene: TRBJ1-2; CDR3 DNA: TGTGCCAGCTCACCACCCGGACAGGGGGGGGCCTCTGGCTACACCTTC; CDR3 protein: CASSPPGQGGASGYTF
D gene: TRBD2; clone size: NA; V gene: TRBV2; J gene: TRBJ2-2; CDR3 DNA: TGTGCCAGCAGTGTGAGCGGGAGGCTACGCACCGGGGAGCTGTTTTTT; CDR3 protein: CASSVSGRLRTGELFF
D gene: NA; clone size: NA; V gene: TRBV6-6; J gene: TRBJ2-4; CDR3 DNA: TGTGCCAGCAGTCCCCGACACCTAGCCAAAAACATTCAGTACTTC; CDR3 protein: CASSPRHLAKNIQYF
D gene: NA; clone size: NA; V gene: TRBV14; J gene: TRBJ1-2; CDR3 DNA: TGTGCCAGCAGCCGGGATATGGTTTGGGGCTATGGCTACACCTTC; CDR3 protein: CASSRDMVWGYGYTF
D gene: NA; clone size: NA; V gene: TRBV6-1; J gene: TRBJ1-5; CDR3 DNA: TGTGCCAGCAGTACCCGAGGAGAGGGAAATCAGCCCCAGCATTTT; CDR3 protein: CASSTRGEGNQPQHF
D gene: TRBD2; clone size: NA; V gene: TRBV10-3; J gene: TRBJ2-1; CDR3 DNA: TGTGCCATCAGTCCAGGACTAGCCCCCCGCAATGAGCAGTTCTTC; CDR3 protein: CAISPGLAPRNEQFF
D gene: TRBD1; clone size: hyperexpanded; V gene: TRBV30; J gene: TRBJ1-2; CDR3 DNA: TGTGCCTGGATTGCGCCGGGACAGGGGTATCGTGGCTACACCTTC; CDR3 protein: CAWIAPGQGYRGYTF
D gene: NA; clone size: NA; V gene: TRBV29-1; J gene: TRBJ1-1; CDR3 DNA: TGCAGCGTCAACAGGGTTAGGACTGAAGCTTTCTTT; CDR3 protein: CSVNRVRTEAFF
D gene: NA; clone size: NA; V gene: TRBV27; J gene: TRBJ1-4; CDR3 DNA: TGTGCCAGCAGACAGAACAGGGATAATGAAAAACTGTTTTTT; CDR3 protein: CASRQNRDNEKLFF
D gene: NA; clone size: NA; V gene: TRBV6-4; J gene: TRBJ1-3; CDR3 DNA: TGTGCCAGCCTTCGGACAGAGAGCTCTGGAAACACCATATATTTT; CDR3 protein: CASLRTESSGNTIYF
D gene: NA; clone size: NA; V gene: TRBV15; J gene: TRBJ1-2; CDR3 DNA: TGTGCCACCAGCAGAGTACAGGGTAATGGCTACACCTTC; CDR3 protein: CATSRVQGNGYTF
D gene: TRBD1; clone size: NA; V gene: TRBV27; J gene: TRBJ2-5; CDR3 DNA: TGTGCCAGCAGACCGACAGGGGGAGAGACCCAGTACTTC; CDR3 protein: CASRPTGGETQYF
D gene: NA; clone size: NA; V gene: TRBV2; J gene: TRBJ2-7; CDR3 DNA: TGTGCCAGCAGTCTCTCCGAGCAGTACTTC; CDR3 protein: CASSLSEQYF
D gene: TRBD2; clone size: NA; V gene: TRBV9; J gene: TRBJ2-3; CDR3 DNA: TGTGCCAGCAGCGCCCGAACCGGACTAGCGGCCACAGATACGCAGTATTTT; CDR3 protein: CASSARTGLAATDTQYF
D gene: NA; clone size: large; V gene: TRBV19; J gene: TRBJ1-5; CDR3 DNA: TGTGCCAGTAGTATTGGGGATAGTAGCAATCAGCCCCAGCATTTT; CDR3 protein: CASSIGDSSNQPQHF
D gene: NA; clone size: NA; V gene: TRBV6-5; J gene: TRBJ2-7; CDR3 DNA: TGTGCCAGCAGATTACTTGGGGGGGCCTCCTACGAGCAGTACTTC; CDR3 protein: CASRLLGGASYEQYF
D gene: TRBD2; clone size: few; V gene: TRBV11-2; J gene: TRBJ2-7; CDR3 DNA: TGTGCCAGCAGCTTAGCGGGAGGGCCGAGGGAGCAGTACTTC; CDR3 protein: CASSLAGGPREQYF